Below are 19 T cell receptor beta chains sequenced from a single sample in a study of blood T cell repertoires in COVID-19. Sequenced by immunoSEQ multiplex PCR; TCRdb stores in-frame clones only, minus some. The data contain 150,000 to 200,000 clones, roughly 85% of them seen just once; the ten biggest clones take up 5% to 7.5%. Sequenced: PBMCs or T cells enriched from blood (not recorded which). The source of these receptors is a middle-aged man who had recovered from COVID-19.

The chain combines TRBV5-6 with TRBJ2-4; D is ambiguous. CDR3 length: 12 residues. Germline CDR1 is SGHDT and CDR2 is YYEEEE. Trimming left V 3 bases short and J 7 bases short, with 8 bases between. CDR3 in DNA: TGTGCCAGCAGCTACGGAGAGAACATTCAGTACTTC. Encoded protein: CASSYGENIQYF.

J is TRBJ1-4 and V is TRBV3-1 (or the pseudogene TRBV3-2); the match to TRBD1 covers 9 bases. V was pared by 1 base and J by 7 bases, with 10 bases of the junction left unmatched. Germline loops: CDR1 LGHDT, CDR2 YNNKEL (reference sequence). The CDR3 sequence is 17 residues long. In DNA form, the CDR3 reads TGTGCCAGCAGCCAAGCGACAGGGGGATTTTTGGGTGAAAAACTGTTTTTT. Translation gives CASSQATGGFLGEKLFF.

The chain links TRBV7-9 to TRBJ1-1; tentatively, D is TRBD1 (5 bases). CDR1 SEHNR and CDR2 FQNEAQ come from the germline V gene (reference sequence). The CDR3 runs 15 residues. The V gene lost 1 base and the J gene lost 1 base, with 10 bases spanning the gap. In DNA form, the CDR3 reads TGTGCCAGCAGCTTAGAAACAGGCTGGAACACTGAAGCTTTCTTT. Its protein is CASSLETGWNTEAFF.

The rearrangement joins TRBV7-9 to TRBJ2-5; 8 bases fit TRBD1. CDR3 size: 16 residues. The V gene's germline CDR1 is SEHNR and CDR2 FQNEAQ (reference sequence). J was trimmed by 4 bases and V by 3 bases; bases with no gene match: 10. The CDR3 reads CASSFHPRGLLETQYF. The CDR3 DNA follows: TGTGCCAGCAGCTTCCATCCCAGGGGGCTCTTAGAGACCCAGTACTTC.

The chain uses TRBV24-1 and TRBJ1-5, with D possibly being TRBD1 (6 bases). Germline CDR1 is KGHDR and CDR2 is SFDVKD. The V end was cut by 3 bases, the J end by 13 bases, with 12 bases between. The CDR3 contains 12 residues. The CDR3 DNA is TGTGCCACCAGTGATACAGGGCTTTCTCAGCATTTT. The encoded protein is CATSDTGLSQHF.

This chain links TRBV6-4 with TRBJ1-5; D possibly corresponds to TRBD1 (5 bases). The CDR3 covers 12 residues. Germline-derived CDR1 and CDR2 are MRHNA and SNTAGT. The V and J ends lost 11 bases and 5 bases respectively, with 13 bases between them. CDR3 loop: CAGDRSYQPQHF. Written as DNA, the CDR3 is TGTGCCGGCGACAGATCTTATCAGCCCCAGCATTTT.

In the case of this clone: This same CDR3 is encoded by further DNA sequences in the sample. CDR3 sequence: CASSLRDSDTEAFF. In DNA, the CDR3 is TGTGCCAGCAGCCTAAGGGACAGCGACACTGAAGCTTTCTTT. The chain has TRBV7-9 and TRBJ1-1; 7 nucleotides align to TRBD1. CDR1 and CDR2 (germline): SEHNR, FQNEAQ (reference sequence). J gave up 3 bases and V 5 bases, and 6 bases lay outside the gene matches. The CDR3 loop spans 14 amino acids.

This clone has a count of ten or more. V gene TRBV6-6 combines with J gene TRBJ1-3; TRBD1 aligns across 11 bases. The CDR3 is 16 residues long. Germline values: CDR1 MNHNY, CDR2 SVGAGI (reference sequence). V gave up 2 bases and J gave up 8 bases; unmatched junction bases: 8. The CDR3 is CASSYLVPGQGDTIYF. The CDR3 DNA is TGTGCCAGCAGTTACCTAGTCCCGGGACAGGGGGACACCATATATTTT.

V is TRBV29-1 and J is TRBJ2-1; D gene ambiguous. The CDR3 is 11 amino acids. Germline V gene sequence: CDR1 SQVTM, CDR2 ANQGSEA. The germline V and J ends were trimmed by 0 bases and 10 bases, with 7 bases remaining between them. CDR3 sequence reads: CSVEDFREQFF. The CDR3 DNA is TGCAGCGTTGAAGATTTCAGGGAGCAGTTCTTC.

Only a few counts were recorded for this clone. The chain uses TRBV14 and TRBJ1-1, with D unclear. The germline gives CDR1 SGHDN, CDR2 FVKESK. The CDR3 has 16 amino acids. V was pared by 1 base and J by 1 base, with 13 bases between. The CDR3 DNA is TGTGCCAGCAGCCAAGGTTCAGGATGGGCGAACACTGAAGCTTTCTTT. This encodes CASSQGSGWANTEAFF.

The V call is TRBV27, the J call TRBJ2-3; TRBD2 is a possible D gene (6 bases). V gave up 4 bases and J gave up 0 bases, with 11 bases separating them. This CDR3 has 15 residues. Germline assignment: CDR1 MNHEY and CDR2 SMNVEV (reference sequence). CDR3 sequence (DNA): TGTGCCAGCAGTTCTCAAGGGACTAGCACAGATACGCAGTATTTT. Translating gives CASSSQGTSTDTQYF.

This chain joins TRBV5-4 and TRBJ1-3, with D tentatively TRBD1 (5 bases). CDR1 and CDR2 from the germline V gene are SGHNT and YYREEE (reference sequence). V lost 1 base to trimming and J lost 5 bases, with 10 bases between them. The CDR3 length is 14 residues. The chain's CDR3 is CASSLWAGRNTIYF. CDR3 bases: TGTGCCAGCAGCTTGTGGGCAGGGAGAAACACCATATATTTT.

This clone appeared a single time. The chain uses TRBV25-1 and TRBJ2-4; 8 nucleotides align to TRBD1. CDR3 length: 14 residues. Per germline, CDR1 MGHDK and CDR2 SYGVNS. The trim removed 4 bases at V and 6 bases at J, leaving 5 bases unmatched. The chain's CDR3 is CASSAGQGINIQYF. CDR3 nucleotide sequence: TGTGCCAGCAGTGCCGGACAGGGAATAAACATTCAGTACTTC.

The V gene is TRBV30, the J gene TRBJ1-5; unclear D gene. Looked up from germline, CDR1 is GTSNPN and CDR2 is SVGIG (reference sequence). CDR3 size: 13 residues. The V and J ends lost 5 bases and 5 bases respectively, with 13 bases between them. CDR3 sequence (DNA): TGTGCCTGGTCGGAGGGTACTGATCAGCCCCAGCATTTT. Translating gives CAWSEGTDQPQHF.

This clone occurred a few times. The chain employs TRBV3-1 (or the pseudogene TRBV3-2) and TRBJ1-3; TRBD1 matches 8 bases. CDR1 is LGHDT and CDR2 is YNNKEL in the germline V gene (reference sequence). J was trimmed by 9 bases and V by 1 base; bases with no gene match: 11. The CDR3 loop spans 16 amino acids. In nucleotides, the CDR3 is TGTGCCAGCAGCCAAGGGGGCAGGGGGCAACTTCGCACCATATATTTT. Protein product: CASSQGGRGQLRTIYF.

The V gene is TRBV10-1, the J gene TRBJ2-2; D is uncertain. The CDR3 has 13 residues. Germline-derived CDR1 and CDR2 are WNHNN and SYGVQD (reference sequence). V shed 2 bases and J shed 4 bases, with 5 bases lying between them. In DNA, the CDR3 is TGCGCCAGCAGTGAGGCGGCCACCGGGGAGCTGTTTTTT. Translated: CASSEAATGELFF.

J is TRBJ1-1 and V is TRBV19; D perhaps matches TRBD1 (6 bases). This CDR3 is 13 amino acids long. V was cut by 3 bases and J by 7 bases, with 12 bases left in between. The germline CDR1 and CDR2 sequences are LNHDA and SQIVND (reference sequence). The CDR3 spells CASSMAGAGEAFF. The CDR3 nucleotides are TGTGCCAGTAGTATGGCAGGGGCTGGTGAAGCTTTCTTT.

The chain uses TRBV5-4 and TRBJ2-7; tentatively, D is TRBD1 (5 bases). CDR1 and CDR2 from the germline V gene are SGHNT and YYREEE (reference sequence). This CDR3 has 14 amino acids. V was clipped by 2 bases and J by 5 bases, with 14 bases between them. CDR3 residues: CASSLQVGSNEQYF. CDR3 DNA sequence: TGTGCCAGCAGCTTACAGGTAGGGTCCAACGAGCAGTACTTC.

V is TRBV7-9 and J is TRBJ2-7; TRBD1 aligns across 8 bases. This CDR3 has 15 amino acids. The germline CDR1 and CDR2 sequences are SEHNR and FQNEAQ (reference sequence). Trimming at V came to 6 bases and at J to 2 bases, leaving 9 bases not matched to a gene. The CDR3 spells CASRDQQGGTYEQYF. The CDR3 DNA reads as TGTGCCAGCAGAGATCAACAGGGGGGAACCTACGAGCAGTACTTC.